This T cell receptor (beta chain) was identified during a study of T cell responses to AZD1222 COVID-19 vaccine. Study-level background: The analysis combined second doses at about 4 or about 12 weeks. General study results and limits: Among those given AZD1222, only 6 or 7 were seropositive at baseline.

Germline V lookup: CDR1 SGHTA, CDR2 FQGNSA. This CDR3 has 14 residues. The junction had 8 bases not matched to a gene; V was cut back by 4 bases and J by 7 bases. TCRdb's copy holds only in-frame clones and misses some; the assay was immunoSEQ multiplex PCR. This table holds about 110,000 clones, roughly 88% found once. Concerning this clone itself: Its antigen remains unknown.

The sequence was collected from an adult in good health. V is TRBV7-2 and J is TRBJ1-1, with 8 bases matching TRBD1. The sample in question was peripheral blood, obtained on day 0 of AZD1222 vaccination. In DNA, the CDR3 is TGTGCCAGCAGCTCCTTGACAGGGGCCAGTGAAGCTTTCTTT. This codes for CASSSLTGASEAFF.